This T cell receptor (beta chain) was captured by sequencing in a study of early T cells in non-severe SARS-CoV-2 infection. Overall study: From unsorted whole blood, bulk RNA was sequenced, and the chains remained unpaired.

This clonotype has a handful of counts. Its antigen is unidentified. CDR1 MDHEN and CDR2 SYDVKM come from the germline V gene. CDR3 size: 16 residues. V was clipped by 5 bases and J by 6 bases; unmatched bases: 13. Unique molecular identifiers were affixed to single, distinct cDNA molecules. TCRdb passed the 5' RACE reads through MiXCR, listing each CDR3 protein once. This sample has tens of thousands of distinct CDR3 sequences, with around an eighth found just once. The study's findings and limits: Missing private and CD4 specificities, VDJdb matching favored anti-spike CD8 responses.

The clonotype originates from an adult who was a healthcare worker with PCR-confirmed SARS-CoV-2 infection or an uninfected control (not recorded which). The chain links TRBV28 to TRBJ2-4; 7 nucleotides line up with TRBD1. Sequencing used whole blood. CDR3 protein: CASSPSLTGFGNIQYF. In DNA, the CDR3 is TGTGCCAGCAGTCCATCATTGACAGGGTTCGGAAACATTCAGTACTTC. The full variable domain, its missing parts supplied by reference TRBV28 and TRBJ2-4, is DVKVTQSSRYLVKRTGEKVFLECVQDMDHENMFWYRQDPGLGLRLIYFSYDVKMKEKGDIPEGYSVSREKKERFSLILESASTNQTSMYLCASSPSLTGFGNIQYFGAGTRLSVL.